The T cell receptor beta chain described here comes from a study of cytomegalovirus exposure and HLA in healthy donors. Looked up from germline, CDR1 is MNHEY and CDR2 is SVGAGI. The length of the CDR3 is 15 residues. The V and J ends lost 0 bases and 7 bases respectively, with 16 bases between them. The repertoire was sequenced with immunoSEQ multiplex PCR; TCRdb's copy has only in-frame clones and lacks some. Here the sample spans 150,000 to 170,000 clones, about 82% being singletons. Sequencing was done on a sample of PBMCs. The sequence was collected from a human donor in good health. The chain links TRBV6-5 to TRBJ2-7, with a possible D match to TRBD1 (5 bases). The CDR3 bases are TGTGCCAGCAGTTACTCGGTACAGGACCCACGGGAGCAGTACTTC. Encoded protein: CASSYSVQDPREQYF.